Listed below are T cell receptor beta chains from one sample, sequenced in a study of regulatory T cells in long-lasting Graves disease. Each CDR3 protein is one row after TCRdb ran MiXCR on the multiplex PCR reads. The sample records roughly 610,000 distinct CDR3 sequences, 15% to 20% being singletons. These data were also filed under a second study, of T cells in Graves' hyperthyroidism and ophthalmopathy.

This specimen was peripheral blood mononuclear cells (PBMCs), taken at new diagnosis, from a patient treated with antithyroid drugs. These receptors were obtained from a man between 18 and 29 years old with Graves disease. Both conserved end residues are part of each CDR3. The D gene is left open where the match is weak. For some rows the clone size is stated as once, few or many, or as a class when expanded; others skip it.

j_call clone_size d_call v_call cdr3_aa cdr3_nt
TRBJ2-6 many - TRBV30 CAWIPGQWSGANVLTF TGTGCCTGGATACCCGGCCAGTGGTCTGGGGCCAACGTCCTGACTTTC
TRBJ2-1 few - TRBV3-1 CASSPYLGGSSYNEQFF TGTGCCAGCAGCCCATACTTAGGGGGGAGCTCCTACAATGAGCAGTTCTTC
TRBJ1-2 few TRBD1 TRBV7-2 CASEGAQGYGYTF TGTGCCAGCGAGGGGGCGCAAGGCTATGGCTACACCTTC
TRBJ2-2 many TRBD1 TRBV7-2 CASSLAFGQGNTGELFF TGTGCCAGCAGCTTAGCATTCGGACAGGGGAACACCGGGGAGCTGTTTTTT
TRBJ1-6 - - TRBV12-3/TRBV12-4 CASSGRSSYNSPLHF TGTGCCAGCAGCGGTAGAAGCTCCTATAATTCACCCCTCCACTTT
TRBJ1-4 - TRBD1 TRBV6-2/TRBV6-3 CASSRDREVFATNEKLFF TGTGCCAGCAGCCGGGACAGGGAAGTGTTTGCAACTAATGAAAAACTGTTTTTT
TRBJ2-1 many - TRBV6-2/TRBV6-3 CASGYGGYNEQFF TGTGCCAGTGGTTACGGGGGCTACAATGAGCAGTTCTTC
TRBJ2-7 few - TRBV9 CASSVEANEAYEQYF TGTGCCAGCAGCGTAGAAGCTAATGAGGCCTACGAGCAGTACTTC
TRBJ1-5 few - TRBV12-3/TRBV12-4 CASSLQDAREPQHF TGTGCCAGCAGTTTACAGGATGCCCGGGAGCCCCAGCATTTT
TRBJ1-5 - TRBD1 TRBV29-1 CSVASGTGDQPQHF TGCAGCGTAGCCTCCGGGACAGGGGATCAGCCCCAGCATTTT
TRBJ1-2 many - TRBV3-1 CASSPGPFYGYTF TGTGCCAGCAGCCCGGGGCCATTCTATGGCTACACCTTC
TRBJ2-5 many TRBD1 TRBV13 CASSHTETGFRETQYF TGTGCCAGCAGCCACACCGAGACAGGGTTCCGGGAGACCCAGTACTTC
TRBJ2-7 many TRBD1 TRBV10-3 CAINSGQATYEQYF TGTGCCATCAATTCGGGACAGGCGACCTACGAGCAGTACTTC
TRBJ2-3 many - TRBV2 CASSIGRTTDTQYF TGTGCCAGCAGTATCGGGAGAACAACAGATACGCAGTATTTT
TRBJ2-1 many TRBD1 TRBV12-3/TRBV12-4 CASSLPQGNNEQFF TGTGCCAGCAGTTTGCCACAGGGGAACAATGAGCAGTTCTTC
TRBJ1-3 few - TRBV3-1 CASSRFWMGSGNTIYF TGTGCCAGCAGCCGCTTTTGGATGGGCTCTGGAAACACCATATATTTT
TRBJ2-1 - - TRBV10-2 CASTAGNIYNEQFF TGCGCCAGCACTGCGGGAAACATCTACAATGAGCAGTTCTTC
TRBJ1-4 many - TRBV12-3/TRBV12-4 CASSFRRGNEKLFF TGTGCCAGCAGTTTTCGGCGTGGTAATGAAAAACTGTTTTTT
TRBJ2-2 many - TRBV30 CAWDGTNTGELFF TGTGCCTGGGACGGAACCAACACCGGGGAGCTGTTTTTT
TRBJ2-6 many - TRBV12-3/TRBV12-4 CASRHNVGGSGANVLTF TGTGCCAGCAGACATAACGTGGGGGGCTCTGGGGCCAACGTCCTGACTTTC
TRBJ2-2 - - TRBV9 CASSAEGVTGELFF TGTGCCAGCAGCGCTGAAGGAGTAACCGGGGAGCTGTTTTTT
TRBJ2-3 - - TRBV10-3 CATCGGPTDTQYF TGTGCCACCTGCGGAGGGCCCACAGATACGCAGTATTTT
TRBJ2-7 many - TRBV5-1 CASSLDRQGLSYEQYF TGCGCCAGCAGCTTGGATCGCCAGGGGTTGAGCTACGAGCAGTACTTC
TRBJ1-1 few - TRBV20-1 CSAGGEAFF TGCAGTGCAGGCGGTGAAGCTTTCTTT
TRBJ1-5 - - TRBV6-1 CASSPSGGNNQPQHF TGTGCCAGCAGCCCCTCGGGGGGCAACAATCAGCCCCAGCATTTT
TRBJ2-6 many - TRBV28 CATDSSGANVLTF TGTGCCACCGATAGCTCTGGGGCCAACGTCCTGACTTTC
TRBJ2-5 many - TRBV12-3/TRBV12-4 CASSLDGYGGRETQYF TGTGCCAGCAGTTTAGACGGGTACGGAGGGAGGGAGACCCAGTACTTC